This is a list of T cell receptor beta chains from one sample in a study of T cell repertoires in cytomegalovirus infection. These receptors' antigens are unknown. TCRdb called the reads again in MiXCR, with one record for every CDR3 protein. Among some 500,000 distinct CDR3 sequences listed, around 30% were seen once. The sample consisted of cultured PBMCs, taken from culture after CMV antigen stimulation. Receptor source: a human donor in good health (CMV status not recorded). Some clones in this sample may be carry-over from other donors' samples. CDR3s include the opening cysteine and the closing phenylalanine or tryptophan. D genes are given only for firm matches. Expanded clones get a size class; other rows say once, few or many, or leave the size out.

CDR3	DNA	D	size	J	V
CASSTSGGAYEQYF	TGTGCCAGCAGTACTTCAGGGGGCGCTTACGAGCAGTACTTC	TRBD1	NA	TRBJ2-7	TRBV7-2
CSANPLRLAADTQYF	TGCAGTGCTAATCCTCTGAGACTCGCGGCAGATACGCAGTATTTT	NA	few	TRBJ2-3	TRBV20-1
CASSAGLAVSDTQYF	TGTGCCAGCAGTGCGGGACTAGCAGTTTCAGATACGCAGTATTTT	TRBD2	NA	TRBJ2-3	TRBV27
CASSPASLRGGNTIYF	TGTGCCAGCAGTCCTGCTAGCCTTCGGGGTGGAAACACCATATATTTT	NA	NA	TRBJ1-3	TRBV12-3/TRBV12-4
CASRSWREGETQYF	TGTGCCAGCAGATCCTGGAGGGAGGGAGAGACCCAGTACTTC	TRBD2	few	TRBJ2-5	TRBV6-2/TRBV6-3
CATSDPGGPNTGELFF	TGTGCCACCAGTGATCCAGGGGGCCCGAACACCGGGGAGCTGTTTTTT	TRBD1	NA	TRBJ2-2	TRBV24-1
CASRAGQFVSYEQYF	TGTGCCAGCAGGGCGGGACAGTTCGTATCCTACGAGCAGTACTTC	NA	NA	TRBJ2-7	TRBV11-2
CASSLSMTSSYNEQFF	TGTGCCAGCAGCTTATCGATGACCAGCTCCTACAATGAGCAGTTCTTC	NA	few	TRBJ2-1	TRBV7-9
CASSYGKSQPQHF	TGTGCCAGCAGTTACGGGAAGAGTCAGCCCCAGCATTTT	NA	many	TRBJ1-5	TRBV12-3/TRBV12-4
CASSSRLAGSNNEQFF	TGTGCCAGCAGCTCTCGACTAGCGGGATCGAACAATGAGCAGTTCTTC	TRBD2	NA	TRBJ2-1	TRBV7-8
CASGVLGDTQYF	TGTGCCAGCGGGGTTCTAGGAGATACGCAGTATTTT	NA	NA	TRBJ2-3	TRBV9
CASSARRSGGETQYF	TGTGCCAGCAGCGCAAGGAGATCGGGAGGAGAGACCCAGTACTTC	TRBD2	NA	TRBJ2-5	TRBV3-1
CATSRDRPLNGYTF	TGTGCCACCAGCAGAGATCGACCGCTGAATGGCTACACCTTC	NA	few	TRBJ1-2	TRBV15
CASSLGGPWSGKLFF	TGTGCCAGCAGCTTAGGAGGCCCCTGGTCCGGAAAACTGTTTTTT	NA	NA	TRBJ1-4	TRBV7-9
CAIYQAGGTEAFF	TGTGCCATCTACCAGGCAGGGGGCACTGAAGCTTTCTTT	TRBD1	NA	TRBJ1-1	TRBV10-3
CASRREDGTGELFF	TGTGCCAGCAGACGGGAGGATGGCACCGGGGAGCTGTTTTTT	TRBD2	NA	TRBJ2-2	TRBV2
CASSFMTSSSYNEQFF	TGTGCCAGCAGTTTCATGACCTCCAGCTCCTACAATGAGCAGTTCTTC	NA	NA	TRBJ2-1	TRBV27
CASSWTLSSYEQYF	TGTGCCAGCAGTTGGACCTTAAGCTCCTACGAGCAGTACTTC	NA	NA	TRBJ2-7	TRBV27
CASSQEGRTSVDETQYF	TGTGCCAGCAGCCAAGAAGGGCGGACTAGCGTCGACGAGACCCAGTACTTC	TRBD2	few	TRBJ2-5	TRBV4-2
CASSLARYNEQFF	TGTGCCAGCAGCTTAGCCCGGTACAATGAGCAGTTCTTC	NA	many	TRBJ2-1	TRBV7-2
CASSHAAEETQYF	TGTGCCAGCAGCCATGCGGCGGAAGAGACCCAGTACTTC	NA	many	TRBJ2-5	TRBV11-2
CASSTSAGGSTDTQYF	TGTGCCAGCTCTACCAGTGCGGGAGGAAGCACAGATACGCAGTATTTT	TRBD2	few	TRBJ2-3	TRBV18
CSVEDRGLPRATTDTQYF	TGCAGCGTCGAGGACAGGGGGCTACCCCGAGCGACCACAGATACGCAGTATTTT	TRBD1	NA	TRBJ2-3	TRBV29-1
CASSIQAGALAGELFF	TGTGCCAGTAGTATCCAAGCGGGAGCCCTGGCCGGGGAGCTGTTTTTT	TRBD2	few	TRBJ2-2	TRBV19
CASSSVRGGETQYF	TGTGCCAGCAGCTCGGTTAGGGGCGGGGAGACCCAGTACTTC	NA	few	TRBJ2-5	TRBV7-2
CASTLRLAGVSGEQFF	TGTGCCAGCACCCTCCGACTAGCTGGAGTCTCTGGTGAGCAGTTCTTC	TRBD2	few	TRBJ2-1	TRBV5-8
CASSLALAGRETQYF	TGTGCCAGCAGCTTAGCTCTGGCGGGGCGGGAGACCCAGTACTTC	NA	few	TRBJ2-5	TRBV11-2
CASSVTSRSEETQYF	TGTGCCAGCAGCGTAACCAGCCGGAGCGAAGAGACCCAGTACTTC	NA	NA	TRBJ2-5	TRBV9
CASTVGALATTDTQYF	TGTGCCAGCACCGTCGGAGCACTAGCGACCACAGATACGCAGTATTTT	TRBD2	NA	TRBJ2-3	TRBV12-3/TRBV12-4
CASSLDPPSGNYGYTF	TGTGCCAGCAGCTTAGACCCCCCCTCGGGTAACTATGGCTACACCTTC	NA	few	TRBJ1-2	TRBV7-2
CASTLGGTGELFF	TGTGCCAGCACCTTGGGGGGGACCGGGGAGCTGTTTTTT	TRBD2	many	TRBJ2-2	TRBV12-3/TRBV12-4
CASSSRQGKQPQHF	TGTGCCAGCAGTTCCCGACAGGGGAAACAGCCCCAGCATTTT	TRBD1	few	TRBJ1-5	TRBV6-2/TRBV6-3
CASSLVGGLPVEQFF	TGTGCCAGCAGCTTAGTTGGGGGACTGCCAGTGGAGCAGTTCTTC	NA	few	TRBJ2-1	TRBV7-3
CASSLRGDLAFPLHNEQFF	TGTGCCAGCAGCTTAAGGGGGGACTTAGCTTTCCCTCTTCACAATGAGCAGTTCTTC	NA	many	TRBJ2-1	TRBV7-2
CASSLASGSGLVLVSYNEQFF	TGTGCCAGCAGCTTGGCTAGCGGGAGTGGATTAGTTCTCGTCTCCTACAATGAGCAGTTCTTC	TRBD2	NA	TRBJ2-1	TRBV7-2
CASSSTGYVNTEAFF	TGTGCCAGTAGTTCGACAGGGTACGTGAACACTGAAGCTTTCTTT	TRBD1	NA	TRBJ1-1	TRBV19
CASSLRGRQPQHF	TGTGCCAGCAGTTTGAGGGGACGGCAGCCCCAGCATTTT	NA	NA	TRBJ1-5	TRBV27
CASVLPGQGPDTQYF	TGTGCCAGCGTCCTTCCGGGACAGGGACCAGATACGCAGTATTTT	TRBD1	NA	TRBJ2-3	TRBV7-6
CASSLGGLFDAFF	TGTGCCAGCAGTTTAGGAGGGCTTTTCGACGCTTTCTTT	NA	NA	TRBJ1-1	TRBV28
CASSQSKNYGYTF	TGCGCCAGCAGCCAATCCAAGAACTATGGCTACACCTTC	NA	NA	TRBJ1-2	TRBV4-1
CASSGQGNNEQFF	TGTGCCAGCAGTGGACAGGGCAACAATGAGCAGTTCTTC	TRBD1	few	TRBJ2-1	TRBV2
CASSFVQGQYLTEAFF	TGTGCCAGCAGTTTTGTCCAGGGCCAGTATCTTACTGAAGCTTTCTTT	NA	NA	TRBJ1-1	TRBV28
CASSLPGSGEQETQYF	TGTGCCAGCAGTTTGCCGGGTAGCGGAGAACAAGAGACCCAGTACTTC	NA	few	TRBJ2-5	TRBV28
CASSLVPLGPSTGELFF	TGTGCCAGCAGCTTAGTTCCTCTTGGCCCGAGCACCGGGGAGCTGTTTTTT	NA	many	TRBJ2-2	TRBV7-2
CSARDPSGLAQFF	TGCAGTGCCAGGGATCCTTCTGGTCTGGCGCAGTTCTTC	NA	NA	TRBJ2-1	TRBV20-1
CASSSPAAPRTEAFF	TGCGCCAGCAGCTCCCCGGCAGCCCCGAGGACTGAAGCTTTCTTT	NA	NA	TRBJ1-1	TRBV4-1
CASSPGLSTGTQYF	TGTGCCAGCAGCCCGGGCCTTTCAACGGGGACCCAGTACTTC	NA	NA	TRBJ2-5	TRBV6-6
CASSRSNNEQFF	TGTGCCAGCAGCCGAAGTAACAATGAGCAGTTCTTC	NA	NA	TRBJ2-1	TRBV28
CSASHPGSRGAYEQYF	TGCAGTGCTAGTCATCCGGGGAGCCGAGGGGCCTACGAGCAGTACTTC	NA	NA	TRBJ2-7	TRBV20-1
CASSLALAESSYEQYF	TGTGCCAGCAGCTTAGCCTTAGCGGAGAGCTCCTACGAGCAGTACTTC	NA	few	TRBJ2-7	TRBV7-2
CAISVRGDTEAFF	TGTGCCATCAGTGTGCGGGGAGACACTGAAGCTTTCTTT	NA	NA	TRBJ1-1	TRBV10-3
CASRSEARQETQYF	TGCGCCAGCAGGTCGGAGGCTAGACAAGAGACCCAGTACTTC	NA	few	TRBJ2-5	TRBV5-1
CASSPSRASPLHF	TGTGCCAGCAGTCCAAGCAGGGCTTCACCCCTCCACTTT	NA	NA	TRBJ1-6	TRBV27
CASSSLLGQPNEKLFF	TGTGCCAGCAGCTCCCTTCTAGGACAGCCTAATGAAAAACTGTTTTTT	NA	few	TRBJ1-4	TRBV11-2
CASSYGPQGLVTVF	TGTGCCAGCAGTTACGGACCCCAGGGACTAGTAACGGTCTTC	TRBD2	many	TRBJ2-1	TRBV6-6
CASSLRQGLREKLFF	TGTGCCAGCAGCCTCCGACAGGGGTTACGGGAAAAACTGTTTTTT	TRBD1	NA	TRBJ1-4	TRBV11-2
CASRVAGGADTQYF	TGTGCCAGCCGGGTGGCGGGAGGGGCAGATACGCAGTATTTT	TRBD2	once	TRBJ2-3	TRBV6-5